Each of the 7 T cell receptor beta chains below was sequenced from the same sample in a study of neurological immune-mediated disorders. Time point of the sample: longitudinal time-point 3. TCRdb re-analysed the 5' RACE reads in MiXCR, keeping a single row per CDR3 protein. The table has tens of thousands of distinct CDR3 sequences, around 4.5% seen once. The sample comprised PBMCs. These receptors originate from a woman in her sixties or seventies with multiple sclerosis.

This clonotype was detected many times. The V call is TRBV20-1, the J call TRBJ1-6; D call uncertain. The V gene's germline CDR1 is DFQATT and CDR2 SNEGSKA (reference sequence). Trimming removed 1 base from V and 0 bases from J, with 7 bases in between. The length of the CDR3 is 15 residues. The CDR3 region has the DNA TGCAGTGCTAGAGGTAGAAGCTCCTATAATTCACCCCTCCACTTT. This codes for CSARGRSSYNSPLHF.

This clonotype was counted ten times or more. This chain uses TRBV6-5 with TRBJ1-6, with 8 bases identical to TRBD1. Germline V lookup: CDR1 MNHEY, CDR2 SVGAGI. The trim removed 5 bases at V and 6 bases at J, leaving 6 bases unmatched. This CDR3 contains 15 residues. The CDR3 coding sequence is TGTGCCAGCAGTCGTCGGACAGGGCGTAATTCACCCCTCCACTTT. Amino acids: CASSRRTGRNSPLHF.

In its sample, this clonotype was seen many times. The rearrangement uses TRBV5-1 and TRBJ1-2; D remains unclear. CDR3 length: 14 residues. Trimming pared 0 bases from V and 0 bases from J, leaving 6 bases between. Germline V gene data show CDR1 as SGHRS and CDR2 as YFSETQ. The CDR3 spells CASSLGGTNYGYTF. CDR3 sequence (DNA): TGCGCCAGCAGCTTGGGCGGAACTAACTATGGCTACACCTTC.

This clonotype came up many times. CDR3 sequence (DNA): TGTGCCAGCAGTTACGGTCCAGGCGTTTCAAACACTGAAGCTTTCTTT. Translating it yields CASSYGPGVSNTEAFF. V and J are TRBV6-6 and TRBJ1-1, with D unresolved. Trimming shortened V by 2 bases and J by 2 bases, and 15 bases separated the two germline ends. There are 16 residues in the CDR3. Germline V gene sequence: CDR1 MNHNY, CDR2 SVGAGI (reference sequence).

The chain uses TRBV28 and TRBJ1-2; D not certain. Germline CDR1 and CDR2: MDHEN and SYDVKM. V gave up 2 bases and J gave up 6 bases, with 10 bases separating them. The CDR3 length is 13 residues. CDR3 sequence reads: CASSLIGRHGYTF. The CDR3 nucleotides are TGTGCCAGCAGTTTAATCGGGCGGCATGGCTACACCTTC.

This clonotype has ten or more counts. J is TRBJ2-7 and V is TRBV14; 9 bases fit TRBD2. With 1 base clipped from V and 1 base from J, the junction kept 8 bases outside the gene matches. The germline CDR1 and CDR2 sequences are SGHDN and FVKESK. The CDR3 has 17 residues. The CDR3 here is CASSQGLLRGGSYEQYF. As DNA, the CDR3 is TGTGCCAGCAGCCAAGGGCTTTTGCGGGGGGGTTCCTACGAGCAGTACTTC.

This clonotype was observed many times. The chain uses TRBV6-5 and TRBJ1-1, with no clear D. From germline, CDR1 is MNHEY and CDR2 SVGAGI. V shed 7 bases and J shed 0 bases, with 6 bases lying between them. The CDR3 sequence is 12 residues long. The CDR3 DNA reads TGTGCCAGCAATGGGGTGAACACTGAAGCTTTCTTT. Protein product: CASNGVNTEAFF.